This entry lists 2 T cell receptor beta chains sequenced from one sample in a study of T cells in Graves' hyperthyroidism and ophthalmopathy. TCR beta CDR3 regions were amplified from RNA. The primer set for the first-round RT-PCR of the TCR CDR3 was HTBI. TCRdb re-derived calls from the multiplex PCR reads in MiXCR, one entry per CDR3 protein. The sample contains about 380,000 distinct CDR3 sequences, more than 12% of which appear only once. Source material: blood. The receptor source for this set is a woman aged 25-40 years with Graves' ophthalmopathy.

Concerning this clonotype: No DNA is shown, since the ends of the CDR3 on it are uncertain; the CDR3 is the one TCRdb lists. The V gene is TRBV13, the J gene TRBJ1-1; whether TRBD1, the table's D call, matches the DNA was not checked. Germline lookup yields CDR1 PRHDT and CDR2 FYEKMQ (reference sequence). Ends included, the CDR3 has 16 residues. CDR3 amino acids: CASSLVATGIYTEASF.

This clonotype was recorded many times. This chain connects TRBV27 to TRBJ2-4; D is uncertain. With 0 bases removed from V and 5 bases from J, the gap between germline ends came to 8 bases. CDR1 MNHEY and CDR2 SMNVEV come from the germline V gene (reference sequence). The CDR3 totals 14 residues. In DNA form, the CDR3 reads TGTGCCAGCAGTTTATCGGTGACGGAAAACATTCAGTACTTC. Translating it yields CASSLSVTENIQYF.